This TCR beta chain emerged from a study of shared clonotypes between healthy human individuals. This clone was seen just once. The naive CD8 population came from CD45RO-negative cells selected for CCR7, without terminally differentiated effector memory CD45RA+ cells. How the authors handled the data: Junction-only sequences produced by ImmunoSEQ had no quality scores, so filtering differed. Sequenced by immunoSEQ multiplex PCR; TCRdb stores in-frame clones only, minus some. V and J calls and clone size follow that table, whereas D and trimming were derived from the DNA. The sample comprises about 2.2 million clones, about 92% of which are singletons, and 1.5% to 2% rests with the top ten. The sample taken for sequencing was naive CD8+ T cells from PBMCs. This TCR was sampled from a man between 18 and 29 years old in good health. Some clones in this sample may be carry-over from other donors' samples.

The chain's CDR3 is CASCPGDFHEQYF. CDR3 bases: TGTGCCAGCTGCCCGGGGGACTTCCACGAGCAGTACTTC. The chain recombines TRBV11-2 with TRBJ2-7, with a tentative D call TRBD2 (6 bases). Germline loops: CDR1 SGHAT, CDR2 FQNNGV. CDR3 size: 13 residues. V lost 8 bases and J 5 bases, leaving 16 bases between the germline ends.